This T cell receptor beta chain derives from a study of CD8+ T cells in alopecia areata. Overall study: Treated patients received severity scores based on the percentage of scalp area affected.

The CDR3 contains 14 residues. Germline V lookup: CDR1 SGDLS, CDR2 YYNGEE. V lost 0 bases to trimming and J lost 4 bases, with 10 bases between them. cDNA prepared by RNA extraction and subsequent reverse transcription served as the template for sequencing. Sequenced by immunoSEQ multiplex PCR; TCRdb stores in-frame clones only, minus some. Of around 300,000 clones listed, about three fifths are singletons. Described treatment: oral pan-JAK inhibitor, 5-10 mg twice daily. Peripheral blood and lesional scalp punch biopsies came from alopecia areata patients. The count of this clone is one. What it binds is not known. The study's findings and limits: Scalp sequencing captures resident alphabeta T cells of normal skin too. Amid tofacitinib therapy, many expanded lesional clones stayed present in scalp and blood.

This sequence originates from a human donor with alopecia areata. The genes are TRBV9 and TRBJ1-1, with D perhaps matching TRBD1 (5 bases). Sample: CD4+ T cells sorted from blood, taken around week 53, from a patient treated with tofacitinib. The CDR3 sequence: CASSVGGAGTEAFF. CDR3 nucleotides: TGTGCCAGCAGCGTAGGTGGGGCGGGCACTGAAGCTTTCTTT.